This TCR beta chain was sequenced for a study of blood T cell repertoires in COVID-19. The overall study: PBMCs, B-cell-depleted T cells, or T cells were the source of the cDNA or gDNA that made up the material.

Trimming took 4 bases from V and 0 from J, leaving 14 bases between them. Germline V CDR1 and CDR2: SGHRS, YFSETQ. The CDR3 runs 16 residues. In the authors' workflow: The authors estimated nucleated cell counts from reference gene primer amplification. TCRdb's table, derived via immunoSEQ multiplex PCR, lists solely in-frame clones and lacks some. V and J calls plus clone size are reproduced from that table; the DNA served to infer D and trimming. The sample shows 150,000 to 200,000 clones, approximately 88% of them seen only once. This TCR was recovered from a man aged 55 to 69 with acute or convalescent COVID-19. Material for sequencing was peripheral blood. This chain links TRBV5-1 with TRBJ1-3; no clear D. Written as DNA, the CDR3 is TGCGCCAGCAGCCAAGAACCGGGGATCTCTGGAAACACCATATATTTT. Residues: CASSQEPGISGNTIYF.